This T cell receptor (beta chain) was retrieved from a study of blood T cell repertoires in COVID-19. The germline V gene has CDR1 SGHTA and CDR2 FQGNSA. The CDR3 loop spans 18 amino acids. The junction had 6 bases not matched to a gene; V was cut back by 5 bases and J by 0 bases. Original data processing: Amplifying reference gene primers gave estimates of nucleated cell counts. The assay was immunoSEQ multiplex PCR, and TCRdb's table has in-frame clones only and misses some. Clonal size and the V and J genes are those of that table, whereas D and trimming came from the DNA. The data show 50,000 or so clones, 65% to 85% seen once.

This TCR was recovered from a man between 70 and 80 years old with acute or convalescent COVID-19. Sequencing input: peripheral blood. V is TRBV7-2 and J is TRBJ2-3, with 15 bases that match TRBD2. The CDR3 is CASSPGTSGRLSTDTQYF. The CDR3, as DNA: TGTGCCAGCAGCCCAGGGACTAGCGGGAGGCTTAGCACAGATACGCAGTATTTT.